The clone carrying this T cell receptor beta chain has a handful of counts. Sequencing libraries for TCR beta were prepared with iRepertoire HTBI primers and Arm-PCR of CDR3 regions. TCRdb analysed the multiplex PCR reads with MiXCR anew, one entry per CDR3 protein. The table includes roughly 510,000 distinct CDR3 sequences, 15% to 20% detected once. Looked up from germline, CDR1 is MDHEN and CDR2 is SYDVKM. The CDR3 runs to 16 residues. Trimming took 5 bases from V and 2 from J; bases not matched to a gene: 8. These data come from a study of regulatory T cells in long-lasting Graves disease. The time point is: newly diagnosed GD, antithyroid drugs for less than 3 months. RNA extracted from PBMCs served as the sequencing template. The same data also went into a second study, on T cells in Graves' hyperthyroidism and ophthalmopathy.

This material consisted of peripheral blood mononuclear cells (PBMCs), taken at new diagnosis, from a patient treated with antithyroid drugs. This sequence originates from a man between 18 and 35 years old with Graves disease. The J gene is TRBJ2-1, the V gene TRBV28; 8 bases align to TRBD2. The DNA for the CDR3 is TGTGCCAGCAGTCTCCACCCACTAGCGGCCTACAATGAGCAGTTCTTC. Protein sequence: CASSLHPLAAYNEQFF.